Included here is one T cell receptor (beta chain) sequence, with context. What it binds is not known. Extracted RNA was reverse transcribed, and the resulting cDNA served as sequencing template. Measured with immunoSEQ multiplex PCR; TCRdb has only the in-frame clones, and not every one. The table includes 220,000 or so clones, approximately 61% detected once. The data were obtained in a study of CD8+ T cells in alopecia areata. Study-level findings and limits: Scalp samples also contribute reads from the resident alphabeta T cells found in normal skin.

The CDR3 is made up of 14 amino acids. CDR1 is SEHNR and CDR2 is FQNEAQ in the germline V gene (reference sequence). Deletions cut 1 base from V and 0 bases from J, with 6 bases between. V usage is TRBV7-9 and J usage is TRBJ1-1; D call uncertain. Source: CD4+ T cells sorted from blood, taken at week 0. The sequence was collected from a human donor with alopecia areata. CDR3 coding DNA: TGTGCCAGCAGCTTAGGGGAAATGAACACTGAAGCTTTCTTT. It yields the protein CASSLGEMNTEAFF.